A single sample gave rise to the 6 T cell receptor beta chains below, sequenced in a study of T cell clonotyping in hematopoietic cell transplantation (dated by TCRdb to the early 2020s). The library was prepared using the immunoSEQ multiplex PCR assay. The immuneACCESS repertoire file appears here via TCRdb, limited to in-frame rearrangements. These files lack a portion of the clones; in checked studies, under half of the deficit traces to unresolved V genes, and the cause of the others is not known. The sample table holds 70,000 or so clones, of which 94% were seen once. 1.6% of the sample rests with the top ten. The sample comprised peripheral blood mononuclear cells. Receptors originate from a man aged 50 to 60 in good health. Some clones in this sample may be carry-over from other donors' samples.

The chain is built from TRBV6-5 and TRBJ2-7; 8 bases map to TRBD1. There are 16 residues in the CDR3. J gave up 2 bases and V 0 bases, and 6 bases lay outside the gene matches. The germline V gene has CDR1 MNHEY and CDR2 SVGAGI. CDR3 in amino acids: CASSYSITGGTYEQYF. The CDR3 DNA reads TGTGCCAGCAGTTACTCCATTACAGGGGGGACCTACGAGCAGTACTTC.

This rearrangement joins TRBV28 to TRBJ2-4; 9 bases match TRBD1. V lost 5 bases to trimming and J lost 15 bases; unmatched junction nucleotides: 11. The CDR3 covers 13 residues. Germline CDR1 reads MDHEN; CDR2 reads SYDVKM. The CDR3 DNA follows: TGTGCCAGCAGTCGTCCGGGACAGGGTTCGACGTACTTC. This sequence encodes CASSRPGQGSTYF. Complete variable domain (other parts from reference TRBV28 and TRBJ2-4): DVKVTQSSRYLVKRTGEKVFLECVQDMDHENMFWYRQDPGLGLRLIYFSYDVKMKEKGDIPEGYSVSREKKERFSLILESASTNQTSMYLCASSRPGQGSTYFGAGTRLSVL.

This rearrangement joins TRBV7-9 to TRBJ1-2; TRBD1 agrees at 8 bases. Germline V lookup: CDR1 SEHNR, CDR2 FQNEAQ (reference sequence). V lost 11 bases to trimming and J lost 2 bases; unmatched junction nucleotides: 13. The CDR3 extends over 15 amino acids. The CDR3 is CAGLTQTGANYGYTF. CDR3 DNA: TGTGCCGGACTTACACAGACAGGGGCGAACTATGGCTACACCTTC.

This chain links TRBV19 with TRBJ2-2; 9 bases agree with TRBD1. The CDR3 contains 14 residues. J lost 3 bases, V lost 8 bases, and 4 bases had no gene match. CDR1 LNHDA and CDR2 SQIVND come from the germline V gene (reference sequence). The CDR3: CASRDRADTGELFF. The CDR3 region has the DNA TGTGCCAGTCGGGACAGGGCGGACACCGGGGAGCTGTTTTTT.

V is TRBV28 and J is TRBJ2-2, with D perhaps assigned TRBD1 or TRBD2 (5 bases each). The CDR3 is 15 residues long. The germline CDR1 and CDR2 sequences are MDHEN and SYDVKM. Trimming pared 6 bases from V and 0 bases from J, leaving 11 bases between. The CDR3 coding sequence is TGTGCCAGCAGGAGTGGGGGATCGAACACCGGGGAGCTGTTTTTT. This translates into CASRSGGSNTGELFF.

V and J are TRBV2 and TRBJ2-7; D possibly corresponds to TRBD2 (6 bases). Germline values: CDR1 SNHLY, CDR2 FYNNEI. Trimming cost V 8 bases and J 4 bases, with 15 bases left between them. This CDR3 comprises 13 residues. The CDR3 loop is CASFPGEAYEQYF. The CDR3 nucleotides are TGTGCCAGCTTTCCGGGAGAGGCGTACGAGCAGTACTTC.